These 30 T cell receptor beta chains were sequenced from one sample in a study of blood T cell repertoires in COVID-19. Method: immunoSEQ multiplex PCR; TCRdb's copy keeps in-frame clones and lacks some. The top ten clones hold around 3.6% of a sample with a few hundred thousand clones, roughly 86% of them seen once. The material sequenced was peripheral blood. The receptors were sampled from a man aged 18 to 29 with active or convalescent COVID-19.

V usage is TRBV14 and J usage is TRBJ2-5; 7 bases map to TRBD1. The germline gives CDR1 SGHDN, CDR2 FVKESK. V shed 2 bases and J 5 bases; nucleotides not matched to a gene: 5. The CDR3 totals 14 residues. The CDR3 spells CASSQPTGKETQYF. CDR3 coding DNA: TGTGCCAGCAGCCAACCGACAGGGAAGGAGACCCAGTACTTC. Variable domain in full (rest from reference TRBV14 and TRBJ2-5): EAGVTQFPSHSVIEKGQTVTLRCDPISGHDNLYWYRRVMGKEIKFLLHFVKESKQDESGMPNNRFLAERTGGTYSTLKVQPAELEDSGVYFCASSQPTGKETQYFGPGTRLLVL.

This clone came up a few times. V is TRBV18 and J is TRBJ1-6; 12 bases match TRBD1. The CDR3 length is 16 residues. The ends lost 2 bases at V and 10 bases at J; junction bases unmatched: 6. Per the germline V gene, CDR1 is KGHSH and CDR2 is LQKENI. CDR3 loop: CASSPSGQGAGSPLHF. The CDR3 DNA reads TGTGCCAGCTCACCATCGGGACAGGGGGCAGGGTCACCCCTCCACTTT.

In DNA form, the CDR3 reads TGTGCCAGCAGCGCCGGACAGCTGATCACCGGGGAGCTGTTTTTT. Translation gives CASSAGQLITGELFF. The genes are TRBV2 and TRBJ2-2; D may be TRBD1 (6 bases). Germline assignment: CDR1 SNHLY and CDR2 FYNNEI. The CDR3 loop spans 15 amino acids. Trimming cost V 6 bases and J 4 bases, with 15 bases left between them.

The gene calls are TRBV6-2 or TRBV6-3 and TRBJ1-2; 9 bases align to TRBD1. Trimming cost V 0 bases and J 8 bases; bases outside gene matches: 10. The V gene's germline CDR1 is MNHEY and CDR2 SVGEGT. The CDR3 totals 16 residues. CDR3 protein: CASSYSFGGDREGYTF. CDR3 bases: TGTGCCAGCAGTTACTCGTTTGGCGGGGACAGGGAAGGCTACACCTTC.

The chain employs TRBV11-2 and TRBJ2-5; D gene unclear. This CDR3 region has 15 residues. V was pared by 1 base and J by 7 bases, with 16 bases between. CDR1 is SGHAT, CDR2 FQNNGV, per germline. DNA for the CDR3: TGTGCCAGCAGCTTAGCGGCGGATCTTATGAGGACCCAGTACTTC. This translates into CASSLAADLMRTQYF. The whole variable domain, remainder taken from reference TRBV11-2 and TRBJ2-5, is EAGVAQSPRYKIIEKRQSVAFWCNPISGHATLYWYQQILGQGPKLLIQFQNNGVVDDSQLPKDRFSAERLKGVDSTLKIQPAKLEDSAVYLCASSLAADLMRTQYFGPGTRLLVL.

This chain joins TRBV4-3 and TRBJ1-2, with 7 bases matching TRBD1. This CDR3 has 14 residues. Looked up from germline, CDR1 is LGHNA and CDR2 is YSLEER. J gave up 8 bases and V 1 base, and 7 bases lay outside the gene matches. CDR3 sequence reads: CASSQGEGARGYTF. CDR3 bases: TGCGCCAGCAGCCAAGGAGAGGGGGCACGCGGCTACACCTTC.

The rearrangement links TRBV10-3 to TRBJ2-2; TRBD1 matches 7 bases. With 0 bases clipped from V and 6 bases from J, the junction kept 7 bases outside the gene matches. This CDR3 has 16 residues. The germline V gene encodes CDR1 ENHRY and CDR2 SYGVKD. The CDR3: CAISESISQGSGELFF. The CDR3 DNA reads TGTGCCATCAGTGAGTCAATCTCACAGGGGTCCGGGGAGCTGTTTTTT.

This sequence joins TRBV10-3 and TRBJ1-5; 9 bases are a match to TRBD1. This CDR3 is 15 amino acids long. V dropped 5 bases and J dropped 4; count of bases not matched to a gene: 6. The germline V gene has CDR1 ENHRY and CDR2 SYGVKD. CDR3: CAISKDRGANQPQHF. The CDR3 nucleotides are TGTGCCATCAGTAAAGACAGGGGGGCGAATCAGCCCCAGCATTTT.

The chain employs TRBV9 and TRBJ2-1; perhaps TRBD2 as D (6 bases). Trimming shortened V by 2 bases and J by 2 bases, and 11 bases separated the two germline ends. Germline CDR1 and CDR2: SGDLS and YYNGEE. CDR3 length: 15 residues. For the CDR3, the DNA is TGTGCCAGCAGCGTCGGGACTTTTACCTACAATGAGCAGTTCTTC. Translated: CASSVGTFTYNEQFF.

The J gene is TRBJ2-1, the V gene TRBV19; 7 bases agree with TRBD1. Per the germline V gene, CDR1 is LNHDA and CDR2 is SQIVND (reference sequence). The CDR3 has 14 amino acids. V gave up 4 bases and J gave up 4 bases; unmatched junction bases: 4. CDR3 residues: CASSTHRGYNEQFF. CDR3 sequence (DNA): TGTGCCAGTAGTACCCACAGGGGTTACAATGAGCAGTTCTTC. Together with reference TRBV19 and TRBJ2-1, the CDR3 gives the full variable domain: DGGITQSPKYLFRKEGQNVTLSCEQNLNHDAMYWYRQDPGQGLRLIYYSQIVNDFQKGDIAEGYSVSREKKESFPLTVTSAQKNPTAFYLCASSTHRGYNEQFFGPGTRLTVL.

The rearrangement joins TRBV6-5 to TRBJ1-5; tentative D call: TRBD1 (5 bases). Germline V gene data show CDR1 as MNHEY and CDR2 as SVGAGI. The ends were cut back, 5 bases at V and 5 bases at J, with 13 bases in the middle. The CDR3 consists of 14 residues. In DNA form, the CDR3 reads TGTGCCAGCAGTCCTCGGGGGGGATATCAGCCCCAGCATTTT. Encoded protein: CASSPRGGYQPQHF.

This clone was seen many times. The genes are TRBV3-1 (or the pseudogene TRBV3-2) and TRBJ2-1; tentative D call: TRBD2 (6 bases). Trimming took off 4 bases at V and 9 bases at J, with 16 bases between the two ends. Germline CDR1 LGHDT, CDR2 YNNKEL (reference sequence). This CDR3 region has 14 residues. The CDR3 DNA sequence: TGTGCCAGCAGCCTTAGCCAGGGAGGCGGTGAGCAGTTCTTC. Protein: CASSLSQGGGEQFF.

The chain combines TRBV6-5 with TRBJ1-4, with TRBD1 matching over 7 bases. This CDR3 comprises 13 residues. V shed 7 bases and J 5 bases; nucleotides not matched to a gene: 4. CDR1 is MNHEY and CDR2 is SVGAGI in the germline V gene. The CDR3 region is CASNDRENEKLFF. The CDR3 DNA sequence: TGTGCCAGCAACGACAGGGAAAATGAAAAACTGTTTTTT.

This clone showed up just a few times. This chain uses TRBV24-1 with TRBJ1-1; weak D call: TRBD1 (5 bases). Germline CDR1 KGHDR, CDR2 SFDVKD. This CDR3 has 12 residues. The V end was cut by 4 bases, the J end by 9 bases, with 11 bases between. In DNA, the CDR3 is TGTGCCACCAGTGAGGGGGGATCTCAAGCTTTCTTT. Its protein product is CATSEGGSQAFF.

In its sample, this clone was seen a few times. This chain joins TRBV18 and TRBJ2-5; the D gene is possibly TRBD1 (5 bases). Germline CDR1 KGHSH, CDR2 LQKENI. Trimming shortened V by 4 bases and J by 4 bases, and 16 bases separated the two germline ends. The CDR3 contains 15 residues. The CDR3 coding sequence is TGTGCCAGCTCACAGAACTCTCCTGGGGCAGAGACCCAGTACTTC. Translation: CASSQNSPGAETQYF.

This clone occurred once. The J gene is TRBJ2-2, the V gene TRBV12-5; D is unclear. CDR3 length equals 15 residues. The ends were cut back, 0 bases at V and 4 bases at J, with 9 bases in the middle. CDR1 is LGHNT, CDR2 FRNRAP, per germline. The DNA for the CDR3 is TGTGCTAGTGGTTTGGTACCCTTCGGCACCGGGGAGCTGTTTTTT. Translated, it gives CASGLVPFGTGELFF.

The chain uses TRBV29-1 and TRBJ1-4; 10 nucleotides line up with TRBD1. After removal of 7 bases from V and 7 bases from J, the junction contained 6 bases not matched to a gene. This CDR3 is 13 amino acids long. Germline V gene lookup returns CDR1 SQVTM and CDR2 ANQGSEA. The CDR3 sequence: CSARQGAAEKLFF. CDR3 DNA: TGCAGCGCCCGACAGGGGGCAGCTGAAAAACTGTTTTTT.

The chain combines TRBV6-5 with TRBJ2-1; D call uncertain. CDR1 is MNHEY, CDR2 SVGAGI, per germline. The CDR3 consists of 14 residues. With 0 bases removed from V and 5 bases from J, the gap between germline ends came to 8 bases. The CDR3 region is CASSYSSENNEQFF. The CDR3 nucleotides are TGTGCCAGCAGTTACTCCTCAGAAAACAATGAGCAGTTCTTC.

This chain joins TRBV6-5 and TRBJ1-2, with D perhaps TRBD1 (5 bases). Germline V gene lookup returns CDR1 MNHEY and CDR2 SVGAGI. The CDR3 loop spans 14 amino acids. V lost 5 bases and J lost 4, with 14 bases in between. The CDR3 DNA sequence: TGTGCCAGCAGTCCGGGACGGGGAGGCTATGGCTACACCTTC. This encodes CASSPGRGGYGYTF.

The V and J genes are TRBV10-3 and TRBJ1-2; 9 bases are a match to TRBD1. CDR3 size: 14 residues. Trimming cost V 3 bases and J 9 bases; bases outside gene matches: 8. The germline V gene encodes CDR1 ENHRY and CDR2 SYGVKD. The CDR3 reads CAISDPRTGECYTF. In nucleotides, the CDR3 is TGTGCCATCAGTGACCCCCGGACAGGGGAGTGCTACACCTTC.

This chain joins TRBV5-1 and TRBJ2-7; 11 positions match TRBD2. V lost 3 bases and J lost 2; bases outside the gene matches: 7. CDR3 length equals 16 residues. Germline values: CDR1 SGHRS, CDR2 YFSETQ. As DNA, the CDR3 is TGCGCCAGCAGCTCGGGACTAGCGGTCCTCACCTACGAGCAGTACTTC. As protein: CASSSGLAVLTYEQYF.

The CDR3 DNA sequence: TGTGCCAGCAGCTCCCAAGCAGCGGGGGCCCGGGATGAGCAGTTCTTC. Translation gives CASSSQAAGARDEQFF. The chain employs TRBV7-3 and TRBJ2-1; 8 bases line up with TRBD2. This CDR3 contains 16 residues. Germline-derived CDR1 and CDR2 are SGHTA and FQGTGA. After removal of 4 bases from V and 8 bases from J, the junction contained 13 bases not matched to a gene. The variable domain in full, with the rest retrieved from reference TRBV7-3 and TRBJ2-1, is GAGVSQTPSNKVTEKGKYVELRCDPISGHTALYWYRQSLGQGPEFLIYFQGTGAADDSGLPNDRFFAVRPEGSVSTLKIQRTERGDSAVYLCASSSQAAGARDEQFFGPGTRLTVL.

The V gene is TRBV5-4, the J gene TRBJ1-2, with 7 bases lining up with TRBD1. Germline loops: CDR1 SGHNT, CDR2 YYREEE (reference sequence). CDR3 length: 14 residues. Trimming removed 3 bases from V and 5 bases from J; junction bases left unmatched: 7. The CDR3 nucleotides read TGTGCCAGCAGCTCGACAGGGTGGTTGTATGGCTACACCTTC. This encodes CASSSTGWLYGYTF.

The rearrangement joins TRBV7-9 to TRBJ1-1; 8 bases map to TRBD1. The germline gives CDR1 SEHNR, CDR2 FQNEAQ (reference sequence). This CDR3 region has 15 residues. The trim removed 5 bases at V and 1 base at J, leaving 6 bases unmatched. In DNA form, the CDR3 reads TGTGCCAGCAGCGAGGAAGACAGGGGGAACACTGAAGCTTTCTTT. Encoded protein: CASSEEDRGNTEAFF.

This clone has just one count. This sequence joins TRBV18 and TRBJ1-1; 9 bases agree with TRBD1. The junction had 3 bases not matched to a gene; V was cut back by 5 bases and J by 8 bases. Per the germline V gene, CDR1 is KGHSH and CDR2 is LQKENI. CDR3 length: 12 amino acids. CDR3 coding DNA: TGTGCCAGCTCAAGACAGGGGGGGGAAGCTTTCTTT. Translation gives CASSRQGGEAFF. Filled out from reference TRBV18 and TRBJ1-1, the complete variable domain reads NAGVMQNPRHLVRRRGQEARLRCSPMKGHSHVYWYRQLPEEGLKFMVYLQKENIIDESGMPKERFSAEFPKEGPSILRIQQVVRGDSAAYFCASSRQGGEAFFGQGTRLTVV.

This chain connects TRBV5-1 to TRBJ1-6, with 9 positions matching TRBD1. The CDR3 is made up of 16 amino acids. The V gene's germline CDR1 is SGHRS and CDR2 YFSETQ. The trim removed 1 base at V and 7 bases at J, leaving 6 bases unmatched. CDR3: CASSLPLGQGNSPLHF. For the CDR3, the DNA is TGCGCCAGCAGCTTGCCCTTAGGACAGGGGAATTCACCCCTCCACTTT.

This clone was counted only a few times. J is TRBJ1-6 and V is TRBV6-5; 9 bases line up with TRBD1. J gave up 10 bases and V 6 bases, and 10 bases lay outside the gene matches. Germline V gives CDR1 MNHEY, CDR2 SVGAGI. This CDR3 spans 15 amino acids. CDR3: CASRTRDRVSSPLHF. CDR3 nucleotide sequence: TGTGCCAGCAGGACGCGGGACAGGGTCAGCTCACCCCTCCACTTT.

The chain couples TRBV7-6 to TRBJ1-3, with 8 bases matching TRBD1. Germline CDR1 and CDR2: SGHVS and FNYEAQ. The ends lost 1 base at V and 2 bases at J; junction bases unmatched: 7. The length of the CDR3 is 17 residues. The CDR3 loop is CASSLVSDRAPGNTIYF. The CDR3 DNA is TGTGCCAGCAGCTTAGTTTCGGACAGGGCTCCTGGAAACACCATATATTTT.

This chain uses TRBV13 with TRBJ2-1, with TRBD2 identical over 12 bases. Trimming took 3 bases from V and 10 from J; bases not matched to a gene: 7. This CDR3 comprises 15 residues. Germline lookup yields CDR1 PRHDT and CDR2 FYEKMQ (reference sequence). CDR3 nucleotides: TGTGCCAGCAGCTTGGCTAGCGGGGGGGTCGGAGAGCAGTTCTTC. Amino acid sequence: CASSLASGGVGEQFF.

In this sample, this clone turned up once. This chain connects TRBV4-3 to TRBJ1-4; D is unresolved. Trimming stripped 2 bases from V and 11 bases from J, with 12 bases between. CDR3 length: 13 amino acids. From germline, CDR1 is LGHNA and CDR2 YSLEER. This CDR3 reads CASSQNHEQKLFF. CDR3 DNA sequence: TGCGCCAGCAGCCAAAATCACGAACAGAAACTGTTTTTT.